This is a list of T cell receptor beta chains from one sample in a study of T cell changes during pregnancy in multiple sclerosis. Produced via immunoSEQ multiplex PCR; TCRdb's table is partial and in-frame only. The table records some 94,000 clones, more than 90% of them present only once. The sequences come from peripheral blood, collected in the first trimester of pregnancy. The receptors shown here come from a female donor with multiple sclerosis, enrolled in a pregnancy study. CDR3s leave out the opening cysteine and the closing phenylalanine or tryptophan. Only some rows state a clone size, as once, few, many or a class for expanded clones.

clone_size	v_call	j_call	cdr3_aa
NA	TRBV9	TRBJ1-1	ASSARSGVNTEAF
NA	TRBV27	TRBJ1-5	ATRSYSNQPQH
NA	TRBV11-3	TRBJ2-3	ASSLGRREGTDTQY
NA	TRBV11-2	TRBJ2-3	ASSLGASGSGGDTQY
NA	TRBV2	TRBJ2-2	ASSVNPGDNPNTGELF
NA	TRBV7-2	TRBJ2-3	ASSLASSLDTQY
once	TRBV20-1	TRBJ1-1	SAKRNTEAF
NA	TRBV29-1	TRBJ2-7	SVEGGGQGFLYEQY
NA	TRBV4-3	TRBJ1-1	ASSHLTGVAEAF
NA	TRBV27	TRBJ2-7	ASSLRGTLYEQY
NA	TRBV27	TRBJ2-7	ASSTRTGAYEQY
NA	TRBV28	TRBJ2-7	ASSAIDRGLSYEQY
NA	TRBV2	TRBJ2-7	ASSWRPGQTYEQY
NA	TRBV10-3	TRBJ1-2	ATWQDSLYGYT
NA	TRBV14	TRBJ2-7	ASSRESRTGYHEQY
NA	TRBV5-4	TRBJ2-3	ASSQGPDTQY
NA	TRBV11-2	TRBJ2-1	ASSPGLAGVHDEQF
NA	TRBV19	TRBJ1-1	ATHLGKVNTEAF